The sequence of this TCR beta chain was determined in a study of T cells in Graves' hyperthyroidism and ophthalmopathy. Turning to the study itself: Peripheral blood collection took place at initial diagnosis, before any treatment.

The sample holds a few counts of this clonotype. Its antigen is still unknown. V shed 3 bases and J shed 4 bases, with 13 bases lying between them. Germline V CDR1 and CDR2: DFQATT, SNEGSKA (reference sequence). There are 14 residues in the CDR3. There were TCR beta CDR3 regions amplified from RNA transcripts. The primer set for the first-round RT-PCR of the TCR CDR3 was HTBI. One entry per CDR3 protein results from TCRdb running MiXCR on the multiplex PCR reads. Of more than 350,000 distinct CDR3 sequences in the sample, roughly 15% were seen once. The study's findings and limits: Ophthalmopathy cases were set apart from stable hyperthyroidism by a 13 V-J model.

Hyperthyroidism was newly diagnosed in patients aged 18 to 65 (duration under 2 months). The source is a woman in her 30s with Graves' hyperthyroidism that later progressed to Graves' ophthalmopathy. The sample taken for sequencing was blood. The chain uses TRBV20-1 and TRBJ2-1; D gene uncertain. This chain's CDR3 is CSASSLGNYNEQFF. CDR3 nucleotide sequence: TGCAGTGCTAGTAGTCTAGGGAATTACAATGAGCAGTTCTTC.